This TCR beta chain is from a study of T cell responses to AZD1222 COVID-19 vaccine. Study results and caveats: At study baseline, merely five or six AZD1222 recipients were seropositive. Spike-specific TCRs gained breadth and depth after people received two AZD1222 doses. The CD4 TCRs associated with vaccination extended across spike and predominated at 160-218 and 743-854. Clonal diversity was possibly underestimated, and white British individuals and females predominated among donors.

This table comes from immunoSEQ multiplex PCR, and its TCRdb copy is limited to in-frame clones, with some not included. The sample carries just over 95,000 clones, roughly 91% recorded once. This clone has a single count. The antigen remains unidentified. This CDR3 comprises 15 residues. Germline V gives CDR1 SGHDT, CDR2 YYEEEE. V gave up 0 bases and J gave up 8 bases, with 17 bases separating them. The sequencing here drew on peripheral blood, taken on day 0 of AZD1222 vaccination. This TCR was recovered from an adult in good health. The J gene is TRBJ1-2, the V gene TRBV5-6; D is undetermined. CDR3: CASSLAVSQNVGYTF. CDR3 nucleotide sequence: TGTGCCAGCAGCTTGGCGGTGTCGCAGAACGTGGGCTACACCTTC.